This entry is about one TCR beta chain. It has no known antigen specificity. The input lacks base qualities; no much larger clone sits a single base away. The data originate from a study of technical replicates of blood from four donors listed by TCRdb under 2017. The germline V gene gives CDR1 as MDHEN and CDR2 as SYDVKM. Its CDR3 holds 15 amino acids, cysteine through phenylalanine. The retained sequence is limited to the CDR3, 45 bases, with the frame set at the first base. Unmatched junction bases come to 5, with V trimmed by 9 bases and J by 0 bases. The library was obtained by the immunoSEQ multiplex PCR assay. TCRdb's version of the immuneACCESS table is confined to in-frame rearrangements and falls short of the full clone set. An unresolved V gene accounts for under half of the shortfall where checked; the remainder is of unknown origin. Here the sample has fewer than 45,000 clones; about 96% occur a single time. The ten most abundant clones make up 0.35% to 0.4% of the sample.

The rearranged segments are TRBV28 and TRBJ2-7, with TRBD2 matching 13 junction bases. This TCR was sampled from a human donor in good health. Material for sequencing was T cells isolated from PBMCs. The CDR3 region reads CASVGLAGPSYEQYF. The bases are TGTGCCAGTGTGGGACTAGCGGGACCCTCCTACGAGCAGTACTTC.